This note documents a single T cell receptor beta chain sequence. Its antigen is not yet known. Base quality data are lacking; no much larger clone is found one base away. TCRbeta CDR3 regions were amplified from genomic DNA using the immunoSEQ Assay, a bias-controlled multiplex PCR. On the authors' methods: The number of nucleated cells in each sample was estimated from the amplification of reference gene primers within the assay. To quantify the absolute abundance of each unique TCRbeta CDR3 rearrangement, sequence reads were collapsed and filtered. For each sample, productive Simpson clonality was calculated as the square root of Simpson's diversity index over productive rearrangements. Here the immuneACCESS table is served through TCRdb, limited to in-frame sequences with V and J called. Missing clones are a known gap in these copies; in checked studies unresolved V genes cover under half, and the rest lacks a known reason. V and J calls and clone size are as listed in that table; D and trimming were resolved from the DNA. The sample table lists some 150,000 clones, 70% to 90% of them with a count of one. About 2.5% of the sample lies in the top ten.

The CDR3 spans 14 residues, from the cysteine through the phenylalanine. Only the CDR3 DNA is retained, 42 bases long and in frame from the first base. Germline trimming: 6 bases from V, 9 bases from J; junction bases outside gene matches: 7. CDR1 and CDR2, looked up from the germline V gene, are MRHNA and SNTAGT. The entry originates in a study of blood T cell repertoires in COVID-19 (dated by TCRdb to between 2020 and 2021). With respect to the entire study: Samples covering the acute and convalescent phases of COVID-19 were provided by collaborators in the United States, Italy and Spain. Where available, HLA class I and class II types were taken from metadata supplied by the sample provider and were not determined by assay-based typing. Sample metadata almost always included a de-identified subject ID, COVID-19 status, age in years and sex. Samples were obtained from the ongoing ImmuneRACE study (first 160 participants) and from 1,254 subjects provided by 6 global collaborators. The prospective study material was composed of cDNA or gDNA derived from T cells, B-cell-depleted T cells, or PBMCs. The dataset comprised deeply sampled blood TCRbeta repertoires from subjects exposed to, actively infected with, or recovered from COVID-19. The repertoires were made available in a free public database intended to serve as a resource for research on the immune response to SARS-CoV-2.

Findings and caveats that apply to the study as a whole: The amount of clinical and demographic metadata varied by source and participant and was provided uncurated.

The collaborating institutions used their own protocols to collect whole blood in K2EDTA tubes. For TCRbeta analysis, collaborators shipped samples as frozen whole blood, isolated PBMCs, or DNA extracted from either of those sample types. The receptor was derived from a woman between 70 and 85 years old with acute or convalescent COVID-19. Input material: peripheral blood. Recombination connected TRBV6-4 to TRBJ2-5; TRBD2 lines up with 13 middle nucleotides. The CDR3 region: CASSAGTSGAPQYF. The base sequence is TGTGCCAGCAGCGCTGGGACTAGCGGGGCCCCCCAGTACTTC.